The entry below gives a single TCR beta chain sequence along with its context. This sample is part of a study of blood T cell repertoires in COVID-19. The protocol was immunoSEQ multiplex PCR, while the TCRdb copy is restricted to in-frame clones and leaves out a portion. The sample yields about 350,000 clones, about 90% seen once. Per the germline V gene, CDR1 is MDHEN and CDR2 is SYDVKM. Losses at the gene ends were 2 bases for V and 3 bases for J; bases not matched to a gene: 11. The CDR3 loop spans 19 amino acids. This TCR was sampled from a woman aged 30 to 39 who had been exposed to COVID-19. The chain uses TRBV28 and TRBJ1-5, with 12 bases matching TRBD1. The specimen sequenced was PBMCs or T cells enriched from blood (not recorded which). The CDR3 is CASSLLRDRGRLANQPQHF. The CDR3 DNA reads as TGTGCCAGCAGTTTACTCCGGGACAGGGGGCGTTTAGCCAATCAGCCCCAGCATTTT.